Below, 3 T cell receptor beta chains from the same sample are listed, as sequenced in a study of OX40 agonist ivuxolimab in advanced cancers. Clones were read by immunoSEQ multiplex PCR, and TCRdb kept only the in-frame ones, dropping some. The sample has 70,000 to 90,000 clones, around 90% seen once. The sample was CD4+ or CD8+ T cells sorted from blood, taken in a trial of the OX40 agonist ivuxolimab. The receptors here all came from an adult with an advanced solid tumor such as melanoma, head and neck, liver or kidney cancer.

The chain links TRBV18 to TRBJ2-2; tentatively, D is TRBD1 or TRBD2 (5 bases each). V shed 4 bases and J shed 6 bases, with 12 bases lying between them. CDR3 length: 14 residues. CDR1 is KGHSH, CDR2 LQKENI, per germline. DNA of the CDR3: TGTGCCAGCTCACACCGAGAGGGGTCCGGGGAGCTGTTTTTT. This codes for CASSHREGSGELFF.

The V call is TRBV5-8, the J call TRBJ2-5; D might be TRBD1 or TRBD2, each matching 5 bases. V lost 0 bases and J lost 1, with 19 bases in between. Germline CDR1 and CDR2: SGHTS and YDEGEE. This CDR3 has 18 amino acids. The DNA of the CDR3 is TGTGCCAGCAGCTTGGCCATTCGCCAGGGTGCGGGCCAAGAGACCCAGTACTTC. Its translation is CASSLAIRQGAGQETQYF.

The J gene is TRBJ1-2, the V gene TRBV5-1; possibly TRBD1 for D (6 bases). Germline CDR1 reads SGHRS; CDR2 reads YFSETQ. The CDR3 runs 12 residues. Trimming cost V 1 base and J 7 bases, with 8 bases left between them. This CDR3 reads CASSLTGSGYTF. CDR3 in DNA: TGCGCCAGCAGCTTGACAGGGTCTGGCTACACCTTC.